This passage covers 15 T cell receptor beta chains from one sample sequenced in a study of T cell repertoires in cytomegalovirus infection. From the reads, TCRdb called clonotypes with MiXCR, one entry per CDR3 protein. The sample holds approximately 150,000 distinct CDR3 sequences; 17% are singletons and the top ten take around 19%. Specimen: CD8+ T cells from PBMCs. The source is a human donor in good health (CMV status not recorded). Some clones in this sample may be carry-over from other donors' samples.

This clonotype was observed at least ten times. This chain joins TRBV6-2 or TRBV6-3 and TRBJ2-1; 12 positions agree with TRBD2. The CDR3 covers 17 residues. Per germline, CDR1 MNHEY and CDR2 SVGEGT. Germline trimming cut 0 bases from V and 8 bases from J; bases unmatched to any gene: 8. CDR3 sequence reads: CASSYSPRTSGIDEQFF. The CDR3 DNA is TGTGCCAGCAGTTACTCCCCTAGGACTAGCGGGATTGATGAGCAGTTCTTC.

This chain joins TRBV6-2 or TRBV6-3 and TRBJ2-1; D is ambiguous. The CDR3 length is 11 residues. V was trimmed by 8 bases and J by 6 bases, leaving 8 bases between them. Germline assignment: CDR1 MNHEY and CDR2 SVGEGT. This CDR3 is CASAVSNEQFF. The CDR3, as DNA: TGTGCCAGCGCGGTGAGCAATGAGCAGTTCTTC.

This clonotype was observed a handful of times. This rearrangement joins TRBV7-8 to TRBJ2-1, with TRBD2 matching 9 bases. The junction had 16 bases not matched to a gene; V was cut back by 5 bases and J by 8 bases. The CDR3 totals 17 residues. Looked up from germline, CDR1 is SGHVS and CDR2 is FQNEAQ. The CDR3 spells CASSPSRLRGGLDEQFF. DNA for the CDR3: TGTGCCAGCAGCCCCTCTCGTTTGCGGGGGGGCTTGGATGAGCAGTTCTTC.

There are a few counts of this clonotype. The J gene is TRBJ2-7, the V gene TRBV7-2; D unclear. CDR3 length: 16 amino acids. Trimming removed 1 base at V and 5 bases at J, with 18 bases between. Per germline, CDR1 SGHTA and CDR2 FQGNSA. CDR3 amino acids: CASSLDSAAPIHEQYF. The CDR3, as DNA: TGTGCCAGCAGCTTAGATTCGGCAGCTCCTATCCACGAGCAGTACTTC.

About this clonotype itself: With a much larger clone just one base away, this may be a read error. The genes are TRBV29-1 and TRBJ2-4; 14 positions match TRBD2. The CDR3 has 16 amino acids. Germline CDR1 and CDR2: SQVTM and ANQGSEA. DNA for the CDR3: TGCAGCGTTGAAGGGGGACTAGCGGGAGCGGAAAACAGTCAGTACTTC. It codes for CSVEGGLAGAENSQYF. Full variable domain (missing parts from reference TRBV29-1 and TRBJ2-4): SAVISQKPSRDICQRGTSLTIQCQVDSQVTMMFWYRQQPGQSLTLIATANQGSEATYESGFVIDKFPISRPNLTFSTLTVSNMSPEDSSIYLCSVEGGLAGAENSQYFGAGTRLSVL.

This chain uses TRBV6-2 or TRBV6-3 with TRBJ1-1, with 8 bases aligning to TRBD1. Germline V gene data show CDR1 as MNHEY and CDR2 as SVGEGT. The J segment lost 8 bases and the V segment lost 7 bases, leaving 12 bases of the junction unmatched. The CDR3 contains 14 residues. The CDR3 DNA sequence: TGTGCCAGCACTCGGACAGGGAATACCGGAGAAGCTTTCTTT. It yields the protein CASTRTGNTGEAFF.

In this sample, this clonotype turned up a few times. The CDR3 coding sequence is TGTGCCAGCAGCTTAGACTACGGGGAGCTGTTTTTT. Translation gives CASSLDYGELFF. This rearrangement joins TRBV7-2 to TRBJ2-2; no reliable D call. The length of the CDR3 is 12 residues. V shed 1 base and J shed 7 bases, with 4 bases lying between them. From germline, CDR1 is SGHTA and CDR2 FQGNSA.

This clonotype was counted a few times. The chain combines TRBV6-6 with TRBJ2-1, with no clear D. Per the germline V gene, CDR1 is MNHNY and CDR2 is SVGAGI (reference sequence). Trimming left V 2 bases short and J 7 bases short, with 6 bases between. This CDR3 has 12 amino acids. CDR3 region: CASSYIRNEQFF. DNA of the CDR3: TGTGCCAGCAGTTACATCAGGAATGAGCAGTTCTTC.

This clonotype was counted a few times. In nucleotides, the CDR3 is TGTGCCAGCAGCTTACTTGGTGTTAGAGGGGGGAATCACTACGAGCAGTACTTC. It yields the protein CASSLLGVRGGNHYEQYF. The V and J genes are TRBV7-2 and TRBJ2-7; D is possibly TRBD1 or TRBD2 (6 bases each). The CDR3 consists of 18 residues. The germline CDR1 and CDR2 sequences are SGHTA and FQGNSA. Trimming shortened V by 2 bases and J by 3 bases, and 23 bases separated the two germline ends.

The chain has TRBV7-2 and TRBJ2-5, with TRBD2 matching 7 bases. The CDR3 has 16 amino acids. With 2 bases clipped from V and 5 bases from J, the junction kept 11 bases outside the gene matches. The germline gives CDR1 SGHTA, CDR2 FQGNSA. CDR3 loop: CASSLNSGVVEETQYF. DNA of the CDR3: TGTGCCAGCAGCTTAAACAGCGGGGTAGTGGAGGAGACCCAGTACTTC.

This clonotype has only a few counts. The CDR3 DNA is TGTGCCAGCAGCTTAGTTTGGAGGGGAGTAGCCGGAGCCACAGGGGAGACCCAGTACTTC. Residues: CASSLVWRGVAGATGETQYF. V is TRBV7-6 and J is TRBJ2-5, with D perhaps TRBD1 or TRBD2 (6 bases each). The V end was cut by 1 base, the J end by 5 bases, with 29 bases between. The germline V gene encodes CDR1 SGHVS and CDR2 FNYEAQ. The CDR3 is 20 residues long.

This clonotype was picked up a small number of times. One end of the junction fails to match germline, which may point to a read error. This chain links TRBV7-8 with TRBJ2-5; D unclear. CDR3 length: 12 amino acids. The germline V gene has CDR1 SGHVS and CDR2 FQNEAQ. The CDR3: CVSSFKKETQYF. DNA for the CDR3: TGTGTCAGCAGCTTCAAAAAGGAGACCCAGTACTTC.

The chain uses TRBV29-1 and TRBJ1-1; D is possibly TRBD1 (5 bases). Germline loops: CDR1 SQVTM, CDR2 ANQGSEA. Deletions cut 4 bases from V and 3 bases from J, with 12 bases between. CDR3 size: 13 residues. The CDR3: CSVAWGGDTEAFF. The CDR3 DNA reads as TGCAGCGTTGCTTGGGGAGGGGACACTGAAGCTTTCTTT.

This clonotype has more than one count but fewer than ten. V is TRBV20-1 and J is TRBJ1-3; the D gene is possibly TRBD1 (5 bases). Germline values: CDR1 DFQATT, CDR2 SNEGSKA (reference sequence). The CDR3 has 17 amino acids. V lost 0 bases and J lost 0, with 15 bases in between. CDR3 in amino acids: CSAREVGAATSGNTIYF. The CDR3, as DNA: TGCAGTGCTAGAGAGGTTGGGGCTGCCACCTCTGGAAACACCATATATTTT.

This chain joins TRBV6-1 and TRBJ2-5, with 7 bases matching TRBD1. CDR1 and CDR2 (germline): MNHNS, SASEGT. The CDR3 contains 16 residues. V was pared by 2 bases and J by 2 bases, with 8 bases of the junction left unmatched. The CDR3 region has the DNA TGTGCCAGCAGTGAAAAGGATGGACAGGCTCAAGAGACCCAGTACTTC. Residues: CASSEKDGQAQETQYF.